Shown below are 16 T cell receptor beta chains from a single sample sequenced in a study of human T cells and chemical hapten exposure (TCRdb year 2021). To prepare the library, RACE was applied. The sequencing machine was a NextSeq 500. TCRdb handled the public reads itself, with Q25 trimming in fastp and clone calling in MiXCR, and kept productive beta chains. When rows share a CDR3 protein, they turn into one entry using the most common DNA and genes. Here the sample has some 350,000 distinct CDR3 sequences; about 7% occur a single time. The top ten constitute 7.5% to 9% of the sample. This sample's time point label indicates: patch test 1, 2 weeks after DPC sensitization. This specimen's treatment or condition label, per the study, means: therapeutic diphenylcyclopropenone sensitization with weekly scalp DPC. The sample consisted of whole blood, taken in connection with sensitization to the hapten diphenylcyclopropenone (DPC). These receptors came from a woman aged 18-29 years with alopecia areata. Some clones in this sample may be carry-over from other donors' samples.

This clonotype was counted ten times or more. The rearrangement uses TRBV10-3 and TRBJ2-7; 11 bases line up with TRBD2. This CDR3 spans 13 amino acids. Germline V gene data show CDR1 as ENHRY and CDR2 as SYGVKD. V was clipped by 6 bases and J by 3 bases; unmatched bases: 1. DNA of the CDR3: TGTGCCATCAGCACTAGCGGGAGCTACGAGCAGTACTTC. It translates to CAISTSGSYEQYF.

This clonotype was counted only a few times. This chain links TRBV5-6 with TRBJ2-3, with D hard to call. V lost 3 bases and J lost 1, with 12 bases in between. This CDR3 contains 15 residues. Germline CDR1 SGHDT, CDR2 YYEEEE. CDR3 DNA: TGTGCCAGCAGCTCCCCGACGGACCGCACAGATACGCAGTATTTT. It is translated as CASSSPTDRTDTQYF.

This clonotype was recorded many times. This chain links TRBV7-3 with TRBJ2-2; TRBD1 matches at 7 bases. The CDR3 is 17 residues long. With V trimmed by 5 bases and J by 4 bases, 13 bases remained unmatched. Germline V CDR1 and CDR2: SGHTA, FQGTGA. CDR3 bases: TGTGCCAGCAGCCCCTCCGCAGGGGGAAGGGGCACCGGGGAGCTGTTTTTT. Protein product: CASSPSAGGRGTGELFF.

This clonotype was seen more than once but under ten times. The CDR3: CASSQVYGKNTEAFF. In nucleotides, the CDR3 is TGCGCCAGCAGCCAAGTATATGGGAAAAACACTGAAGCTTTCTTT. This chain links TRBV4-3 with TRBJ1-1, with D unresolved. The ends were cut back, 1 base at V and 2 bases at J, with 11 bases in the middle. In germline, CDR1 is LGHNA, CDR2 YSLEER. The CDR3 loop spans 15 amino acids.

The sample holds many counts of this clonotype. The V gene is TRBV7-6, the J gene TRBJ1-1, with D unclear. Trimming shortened V by 1 base and J by 1 base, and 4 bases separated the two germline ends. The length of the CDR3 is 13 residues. Germline loops: CDR1 SGHVS, CDR2 FNYEAQ. CDR3 sequence: CASSLVQNTEAFF. CDR3 bases: TGTGCCAGCAGCTTAGTCCAGAACACTGAAGCTTTCTTT.

This chain uses TRBV5-6 with TRBJ1-2, with TRBD1 matching 7 bases. V lost 5 bases to trimming and J lost 7 bases; unmatched junction nucleotides: 20. The germline gives CDR1 SGHDT, CDR2 YYEEEE. The CDR3 loop spans 17 amino acids. The CDR3 is CASSQGPGQSLSVGYTF. CDR3 in DNA: TGTGCCAGCAGTCAAGGACCGGGACAGAGTCTTTCGGTTGGCTACACCTTC.

The table lists this clonotype with many counts. V and J are TRBV6-2 or TRBV6-3 and TRBJ2-3; D uncertain. The V end lost 0 bases, the J end lost 1 base, and 5 bases lay between the germline ends. CDR1 is MNHEY and CDR2 is SVGEGT in the germline V gene. This CDR3 spans 14 amino acids. The CDR3 protein is CASSYSRGTDTQYF. The DNA for the CDR3 is TGTGCCAGCAGTTACTCCCGCGGCACAGATACGCAGTATTTT.

This clonotype was detected many times. CDR3 sequence: CSAIDRSSGAQETQYF. In DNA, the CDR3 is TGCAGTGCTATAGATAGGTCTAGCGGAGCCCAAGAGACCCAGTACTTC. This rearrangement joins TRBV20-1 to TRBJ2-5, with 7 bases that match TRBD2. CDR1 DFQATT and CDR2 SNEGSKA come from the germline V gene (reference sequence). Trimming removed 4 bases from V and 1 base from J; junction bases left unmatched: 12. This CDR3 has 16 amino acids.

This clonotype was counted only a few times. V gene TRBV19 combines with J gene TRBJ2-7; TRBD2 aligns across 8 bases. Losses at the gene ends were 6 bases for V and 3 bases for J; bases not matched to a gene: 13. The germline CDR1 and CDR2 sequences are LNHDA and SQIVND (reference sequence). The CDR3 extends over 16 amino acids. DNA of the CDR3: TGTGCCAGTAGCCCCGGGGGGGTATTTAATCTCTACGAGCAGTACTTC. It yields the protein CASSPGGVFNLYEQYF. The full variable domain, in which reference TRBV19 and TRBJ2-7 provide the parts outside the CDR3, is DGGITQSPKYLFRKEGQNVTLSCEQNLNHDAMYWYRQDPGQGLRLIYYSQIVNDFQKGDIAEGYSVSREKKESFPLTVTSAQKNPTAFYLCASSPGGVFNLYEQYFGPGTRLTVT.

This clonotype appeared a few times. The chain carries TRBV7-2 and TRBJ2-6; the D is unclear. Germline V gene data show CDR1 as SGHTA and CDR2 as FQGNSA. V was pared by 0 bases and J by 4 bases, with 10 bases between. CDR3 length: 16 residues. The CDR3 here is CASSLAAVTGANVLTF. The CDR3 bases are TGTGCCAGCAGCTTAGCTGCAGTGACCGGGGCCAACGTCCTGACTTTC.

The chain carries TRBV29-1 and TRBJ1-2; D gene ambiguous. The germline gives CDR1 SQVTM, CDR2 ANQGSEA. CDR3 length: 12 residues. Trimming took 8 bases from V and 7 from J, leaving 17 bases between them. The CDR3 DNA reads as TGCAGCTCCTTGGAGCCGCGCGGTGGCTACACCTTC. Protein sequence: CSSLEPRGGYTF.

This clonotype was counted only a few times. This chain connects TRBV7-2 to TRBJ2-3; either TRBD1 or TRBD2 may supply D (6 bases each). The CDR3 is 15 residues long. Germline V gives CDR1 SGHTA, CDR2 FQGNSA. V lost 6 bases, J lost 3 bases, and 16 bases lay in between. CDR3: CASSSGAAQTDTQYF. Here the CDR3 DNA reads TGTGCCAGCAGTTCGGGGGCAGCCCAAACAGATACGCAGTATTTT.

This clonotype was detected only a few times. V and J are TRBV18 and TRBJ2-3; D may be TRBD2 (5 bases). The CDR3 spans 15 residues. Looked up from germline, CDR1 is KGHSH and CDR2 is LQKENI. V gave up 3 bases and J gave up 3 bases, with 13 bases separating them. CDR3: CASSPGLFETDTQYF. The DNA of the CDR3 is TGTGCCAGCTCACCCGGACTTTTCGAAACAGATACGCAGTATTTT.

This chain joins TRBV27 and TRBJ2-4; TRBD2 matches at 10 bases. This CDR3 has 19 residues. V was clipped by 6 bases and J by 1 base; unmatched bases: 15. Germline V gene data show CDR1 as MNHEY and CDR2 as SMNVEV (reference sequence). The CDR3 reads CASSGTSGGAPSAKNIQYF. DNA for the CDR3: TGTGCCAGCAGCGGGACGAGCGGGGGGGCCCCTTCGGCCAAAAACATTCAGTACTTC.

This clonotype was observed a handful of times. The rearrangement joins TRBV7-2 to TRBJ2-3; TRBD2 agrees at 12 bases. Germline CDR1 is SGHTA and CDR2 is FQGNSA. Trimming at V came to 3 bases and at J to 5 bases, leaving 3 bases not matched to a gene. The CDR3 extends over 15 amino acids. CDR3 DNA: TGTGCCAGCAGCTTTCTAGCGGGGGGGAAAGATACGCAGTATTTT. Translation gives CASSFLAGGKDTQYF.

A word on this clonotype: One end of the junction fails to match germline, which may point to a read error. The genes are TRBV7-7 and TRBJ1-6; no firm D call. The germline gives CDR1 SSHAT, CDR2 FNYEAQ (reference sequence). This CDR3 is built from 15 residues. Here the CDR3 reads CTPRASYRPNSPLHF. The CDR3 region has the DNA TGCACACCCCGGGCCTCATACCGTCCTAATTCACCCCTCCACTTT.